This T cell receptor beta chain was observed in a study of chemoradiotherapy in HPV16-positive cancers. Produced via immunoSEQ multiplex PCR; TCRdb's table is partial and in-frame only. The data hold about 53,000 clones, with roughly nine tenths observed a single time. V shed 0 bases, J shed 3 bases, and the junction held 3 bases outside the gene matches. The V gene's germline CDR1 is MGHRA and CDR2 YSYEKL. The CDR3 totals 15 residues. This chain joins TRBV4-1 and TRBJ2-3; 7 bases map to TRBD2. Here the sequenced sample was blood, taken from a patient who underwent chemoradiotherapy. The TCR originated in a human donor with HPV-associated anogenital cancer. CDR3 nucleotide sequence: TGCGCCAGCAGCCAAGATGGGGGGGGGACAGATACGCAGTATTTT. This codes for CASSQDGGGTDTQYF.